The 8 T cell receptor beta chains given below trace back to one sample, sequenced in a study of T cell responses to AZD1222 COVID-19 vaccine. TCRdb's table, derived via immunoSEQ multiplex PCR, lists solely in-frame clones and lacks some. The table has approximately 200,000 clones, around 94% seen once. Specimen: peripheral blood, collected 28 days after the second dose of the MenACWY control vaccine. The receptors were gathered from an adult who received the MenACWY meningococcal vaccine as a control.

This chain links TRBV29-1 with TRBJ2-1; 11 bases are a match to TRBD2. Trimming cost V 2 bases and J 6 bases; bases outside gene matches: 0. There are 13 residues in the CDR3. From germline, CDR1 is SQVTM and CDR2 ANQGSEA. CDR3 sequence: CSVETSGGNEQFF. The CDR3 DNA follows: TGCAGCGTTGAAACTAGCGGGGGCAATGAGCAGTTCTTC.

V and J are TRBV28 and TRBJ2-5; D is uncertain. This CDR3 is 14 amino acids long. V shed 3 bases and J shed 5 bases, with 13 bases lying between them. Germline V gene sequence: CDR1 MDHEN, CDR2 SYDVKM. The CDR3 loop reads CASSLLRQVETQYF. The CDR3 DNA reads TGTGCCAGCAGTTTGTTGCGGCAAGTGGAGACCCAGTACTTC.

The V and J genes are TRBV7-2 and TRBJ2-1; 7 bases are a match to TRBD1. In germline, CDR1 is SGHTA, CDR2 FQGNSA. V shed 6 bases and J 5 bases; nucleotides not matched to a gene: 1. The CDR3 covers 12 residues. The CDR3 DNA reads as TGTGCCAGCAGGACAGGGCACAATGAGCAGTTCTTC. Translating it yields CASRTGHNEQFF.

The chain couples TRBV9 to TRBJ2-7; TRBD2 aligns across 8 bases. The CDR3 is made up of 16 amino acids. The ends lost 3 bases at V and 2 bases at J; junction bases unmatched: 10. The germline CDR1 and CDR2 sequences are SGDLS and YYNGEE. The DNA of the CDR3 is TGTGCCAGCAGCGCGACCGGCGGGGGGCTTGCCTACGAGCAGTACTTC. Encoded protein: CASSATGGGLAYEQYF.

V gene TRBV21-1 combines with J gene TRBJ2-7; the DNA was not compared with TRBD1, the D call given in the table. TRBV21-1 is a recognized pseudogene. The CDR3 extends over 16 amino acids. CDR3 amino acids: CASSKIGQGSSYEQYF. The CDR3 DNA sequence: TGTGCCAGCAGCAAAATTGGACAGGGAAGCTCCTACGAGCAGTACTTC.

The rearrangement joins TRBV28 to TRBJ2-7, with D perhaps assigned TRBD1 or TRBD2 (5 bases each). V dropped 7 bases and J dropped 6 bases, with 19 bases sitting between them. The CDR3 has 14 amino acids. Germline values: CDR1 MDHEN, CDR2 SYDVKM. CDR3 region: CASNPGTSMSEQYF. The CDR3 DNA reads TGTGCCAGCAACCCCGGGACCTCGATGAGCGAGCAGTACTTC. The full variable domain, in which reference TRBV28 and TRBJ2-7 provide the parts outside the CDR3, is DVKVTQSSRYLVKRTGEKVFLECVQDMDHENMFWYRQDPGLGLRLIYFSYDVKMKEKGDIPEGYSVSREKKERFSLILESASTNQTSMYLCASNPGTSMSEQYFGPGTRLTVT.

This sequence joins TRBV27 and TRBJ1-2; possibly TRBD1 for D (5 bases). The V end was cut by 3 bases, the J end by 8 bases, with 13 bases between. This CDR3 region has 13 residues. From germline, CDR1 is MNHEY and CDR2 SMNVEV (reference sequence). This CDR3 reads CASSFGEGIGYTF. CDR3 DNA: TGTGCCAGCAGTTTCGGTGAGGGGATCGGCTACACCTTC.

V is TRBV7-2 and J is TRBJ1-2; TRBD1 aligns across 11 bases. Per the germline V gene, CDR1 is SGHTA and CDR2 is FQGNSA. The junction had 9 bases not matched to a gene; V was cut back by 5 bases and J by 4 bases. The CDR3 covers 16 residues. The CDR3 sequence: CASSPRTGGDGYGYTF. The CDR3 region has the DNA TGTGCCAGCAGCCCCAGGACAGGGGGCGATGGCTATGGCTACACCTTC.